The 24 T cell receptor beta chains given below trace back to one sample, sequenced in a study of CD8+ T cells in alopecia areata. cDNA reverse transcribed from extracted RNA served as the sequencing template. Clones were sequenced by immunoSEQ multiplex PCR, and TCRdb holds only the in-frame ones, with some missing. The sample has hundreds of thousands of clones, about 68% seen once. The specimen comprised CD4+ T cells sorted from blood, sampled at week 0. The receptors come from a human donor with alopecia areata.

This sequence joins TRBV19 and TRBJ2-2; 7 bases are a match to TRBD1. Trimming at V came to 9 bases and at J to 6 bases, leaving 7 bases not matched to a gene. The V gene's germline CDR1 is LNHDA and CDR2 SQIVND (reference sequence). The CDR3 covers 13 residues. The CDR3 bases are TGTGCCAGCAAACAGGGGTTTCCCGGGGAGCTGTTTTTT. Amino acid sequence: CASKQGFPGELFF.

The gene calls are TRBV29-1 and TRBJ1-1; no reliable D call. CDR3 length: 14 residues. CDR1 is SQVTM, CDR2 ANQGSEA, per germline. The V gene lost 8 bases and the J gene lost 1 base, with 17 bases spanning the gap. The CDR3 protein is CSFSPLAGNTEAFF. The DNA of the CDR3 is TGCAGCTTCTCCCCCCTAGCTGGGAACACTGAAGCTTTCTTT. The variable domain in full, completed from reference TRBV29-1 and TRBJ1-1, reads SAVISQKPSRDICQRGTSLTIQCQVDSQVTMMFWYRQQPGQSLTLIATANQGSEATYESGFVIDKFPISRPNLTFSTLTVSNMSPEDSSIYLCSFSPLAGNTEAFFGQGTRLTVV.

The chain joins TRBV7-9 to TRBJ1-2; the D gene is possibly TRBD1 (6 bases). This CDR3 is built from 14 residues. Germline loops: CDR1 SEHNR, CDR2 FQNEAQ (reference sequence). V dropped 8 bases and J dropped 3 bases, with 16 bases sitting between them. The CDR3 protein is CASSQGIDDYGYTF. The CDR3 bases are TGTGCCAGCTCGCAGGGGATCGACGACTATGGCTACACCTTC.

A few counts support this clone. The chain couples TRBV30 to TRBJ1-1; TRBD1 agrees at 9 bases. This CDR3 has 13 residues. Germline assignment: CDR1 GTSNPN and CDR2 SVGIG (reference sequence). J lost 5 bases, V lost 3 bases, and 4 bases had no gene match. CDR3 region: CAWRDRGTTEAFF. The CDR3 bases are TGTGCCTGGAGGGACAGGGGTACGACTGAAGCTTTCTTT.

The chain recombines TRBV12-5 with TRBJ2-1, with TRBD2 matching over 12 bases. J was trimmed by 10 bases and V by 4 bases; bases with no gene match: 8. There are 15 residues in the CDR3. CDR1 is LGHNT, CDR2 FRNRAP, per germline. As DNA, the CDR3 is TGTGCTAGTGGTTCACGACTAGCGGGGGATGGGGAGCAGTTCTTC. Its translation is CASGSRLAGDGEQFF. The entire variable domain, with the rest obtained from reference TRBV12-5 and TRBJ2-1, is as follows: DARVTQTPRHKVTEMGQEVTMRCQPILGHNTVFWYRQTMMQGLELLAYFRNRAPLDDSGMPKDRFSAEMPDATLATLKIQPSEPRDSAVYFCASGSRLAGDGEQFFGPGTRLTVL.

The chain carries TRBV9 and TRBJ1-5; the D gene is possibly TRBD1 (5 bases). The V gene's germline CDR1 is SGDLS and CDR2 YYNGEE. This CDR3 has 15 amino acids. Trimming removed 4 bases at V and 1 base at J, with 12 bases between. The CDR3 region has the DNA TGTGCCAGCAGCCCGGCAGGGATGAGCAATCAGCCCCAGCATTTT. Translated: CASSPAGMSNQPQHF.

The chain links TRBV29-1 to TRBJ2-5, with D tentatively TRBD2 (5 bases). CDR1 and CDR2 (germline): SQVTM, ANQGSEA. CDR3 size: 15 residues. V was clipped by 0 bases and J by 5 bases, with 16 bases between them. CDR3 nucleotide sequence: TGCAGCGTTGAAGATCTCGGCGGGCGGGCGGAGACCCAGTACTTC. It specifies CSVEDLGGRAETQYF. Supplemented by reference TRBV29-1 and TRBJ2-5, the full variable domain reads SAVISQKPSRDICQRGTSLTIQCQVDSQVTMMFWYRQQPGQSLTLIATANQGSEATYESGFVIDKFPISRPNLTFSTLTVSNMSPEDSSIYLCSVEDLGGRAETQYFGPGTRLLVL.

The chain employs TRBV5-1 and TRBJ1-1; possibly TRBD1 for D (6 bases). The germline CDR1 and CDR2 sequences are SGHRS and YFSETQ. The CDR3 is made up of 14 amino acids. The germline V and J ends were trimmed by 3 bases and 1 base, with 10 bases remaining between them. The CDR3 DNA sequence: TGCGCCAGCAGCTCCGACAGGTGGAACACTGAAGCTTTCTTT. Translated: CASSSDRWNTEAFF.

J is TRBJ1-1 and V is TRBV30, with D perhaps TRBD1 (5 bases). Germline CDR1 and CDR2: GTSNPN and SVGIG (reference sequence). Deletions cut 5 bases from V and 1 base from J, with 8 bases between. The CDR3 has 12 amino acids. The CDR3 is CAWGQGNTEAFF. In DNA, the CDR3 is TGTGCCTGGGGTCAGGGGAACACTGAAGCTTTCTTT. The whole variable domain, remainder taken from reference TRBV30 and TRBJ1-1, is SQTIHQWPATLVQPVGSPLSLECTVEGTSNPNLYWYRQAAGRGLQLLFYSVGIGQISSEVPQNLSASRPQDRQFILSSKKLLLSDSGFYLCAWGQGNTEAFFGQGTRLTVV.

The chain is built from TRBV4-1 and TRBJ1-1; D is unresolved. CDR3 length: 13 residues. CDR1 is MGHRA and CDR2 is YSYEKL in the germline V gene. Trimming pared 0 bases from V and 9 bases from J, leaving 11 bases between. In DNA, the CDR3 is TGCGCCAGCAGCCAAGAGAGGAGTTCTCAAGCTTTCTTT. Protein product: CASSQERSSQAFF.

The genes are TRBV30 and TRBJ1-4, with D unclear. In germline, CDR1 is GTSNPN, CDR2 SVGIG (reference sequence). V gave up 0 bases and J gave up 6 bases, with 8 bases separating them. The CDR3 length is 13 residues. This CDR3 reads CAWSVLRDEKLFF. The CDR3 region has the DNA TGTGCCTGGAGTGTACTTAGGGATGAAAAACTGTTTTTT.

V is TRBV29-1 and J is TRBJ2-5; no definite D call. Deletions cut 4 bases from V and 1 base from J, with 13 bases between. The CDR3 runs to 14 residues. In germline, CDR1 is SQVTM, CDR2 ANQGSEA. Written as DNA, the CDR3 is TGCAGCGTTGCCCACAGTGTAATCCAAGAGACCCAGTACTTC. This encodes CSVAHSVIQETQYF.

V is TRBV29-1 and J is TRBJ1-4, with D perhaps TRBD1 (5 bases). Germline lookup yields CDR1 SQVTM and CDR2 ANQGSEA. CDR3 length: 13 amino acids. DNA of the CDR3: TGCAGTGGGGCTTGGTCAACTAATGAAAAACTGTTTTTT. Translation: CSGAWSTNEKLFF.

The CDR3 DNA sequence: TGCAGCGTTGATTTTTCAGATACGCAGTATTTT. Protein product: CSVDFSDTQYF. The chain employs TRBV29-1 and TRBJ2-3; D gene ambiguous. Trimming removed 3 bases from V and 4 bases from J, with 5 bases in between. The CDR3 has 11 amino acids. Per the germline V gene, CDR1 is SQVTM and CDR2 is ANQGSEA.

This clone has just a few counts. The genes are TRBV10-3 and TRBJ2-7, with 7 bases fitting TRBD1. This CDR3 is built from 12 residues. Germline V gene data show CDR1 as ENHRY and CDR2 as SYGVKD. Trimming cost V 6 bases and J 3 bases; bases outside gene matches: 2. Written as DNA, the CDR3 is TGTGCCATCAGCGGGACAGACTACGAGCAGTACTTC. This codes for CAISGTDYEQYF.

This clone occurred a few times. The genes are TRBV5-6 and TRBJ2-5; D possibly corresponds to TRBD1 (5 bases). Germline lookup yields CDR1 SGHDT and CDR2 YYEEEE. Trimming stripped 1 base from V and 9 bases from J, with 13 bases between. The CDR3 is 13 residues long. The CDR3 is CASSLYDGRAQYF. The CDR3 DNA sequence: TGTGCCAGCAGCTTGTACGATGGCAGGGCCCAGTACTTC.

The chain links TRBV4-3 to TRBJ2-6; possibly TRBD1 for D (5 bases). Germline V lookup: CDR1 LGHNA, CDR2 YSLEER. The length of the CDR3 is 20 residues. V gave up 0 bases and J gave up 0 bases, with 18 bases separating them. The CDR3 here is CASSQDKGQGALSGANVLTF. CDR3 nucleotides: TGCGCCAGCAGCCAAGATAAAGGCCAGGGTGCTCTCTCTGGGGCCAACGTCCTGACTTTC.

The V call is TRBV9, the J call TRBJ1-1; no clear D. This CDR3 is built from 14 residues. V was pared by 0 bases and J by 10 bases, with 16 bases between. Germline CDR1 is SGDLS and CDR2 is YYNGEE. CDR3 amino acids: CASSVGGSARGAFF. CDR3 nucleotide sequence: TGTGCCAGCAGCGTAGGTGGCTCCGCGAGAGGAGCTTTCTTT.

CDR3 DNA sequence: TGCGCCAGCAGCCAAGTAGGGAACACTGAAGCTTTCTTT. Translated: CASSQVGNTEAFF. This chain links TRBV4-1 with TRBJ1-1; D not certain. Between the trimmed V and J ends, which lost 1 base and 1 base, there was a span of 4 bases. The CDR3 totals 13 residues. CDR1 is MGHRA and CDR2 is YSYEKL in the germline V gene.

The V gene is TRBV5-4, the J gene TRBJ1-4, with D possibly matching TRBD1 (5 bases). Germline CDR1 reads SGHNT; CDR2 reads YYREEE (reference sequence). The CDR3 consists of 14 residues. V dropped 3 bases and J dropped 6 bases, with 12 bases sitting between them. CDR3 protein: CASSWGLDHEKLFF. The CDR3 DNA follows: TGTGCCAGCAGCTGGGGCCTCGACCATGAAAAACTGTTTTTT.

The gene calls are TRBV10-3 and TRBJ1-3; possibly TRBD1 for D (5 bases). Germline V gene sequence: CDR1 ENHRY, CDR2 SYGVKD. V was cut by 6 bases and J by 2 bases, with 11 bases left in between. There are 14 residues in the CDR3. The CDR3 DNA sequence: TGTGCCATCAGAACCCGGGACCCTGGAAACACCATATATTTT. Its translation: CAIRTRDPGNTIYF.

In its sample, this clone was seen a few times. The chain couples TRBV2 to TRBJ2-6; D not certain. V lost 1 base, J lost 0 bases, and 1 base lay in between. The CDR3 extends over 14 amino acids. In germline, CDR1 is SNHLY, CDR2 FYNNEI. The DNA of the CDR3 is TGTGCCAGCAGTGAAGACTCTGGGGCCAACGTCCTGACTTTC. Amino acids: CASSEDSGANVLTF.

This clone was observed a single time. In DNA, the CDR3 is TGTGCCACCCGACTAGCGGGGGGGCTCGAGCAGTACTTC. Its protein is CATRLAGGLEQYF. V and J are TRBV7-2 and TRBJ2-7, with 14 bases aligning to TRBD2. The CDR3 runs to 13 residues. CDR1 SGHTA and CDR2 FQGNSA come from the germline V gene. The V and J ends lost 10 bases and 6 bases, in that order; junction bases with no gene match: 5.

J is TRBJ2-2 and V is TRBV7-2; no firm D call. The CDR3 loop spans 14 amino acids. The germline CDR1 and CDR2 sequences are SGHTA and FQGNSA. V was pared by 5 bases and J by 3 bases, with 10 bases between. CDR3 nucleotide sequence: TGTGCCAGCAGCCGCGACACACACACCGGGGAGCTGTTTTTT. Translated, it gives CASSRDTHTGELFF.